The 9 T cell receptor beta chains reported below all come from one sample, sequenced in a study of CD8 T cells in Susac syndrome. RNA amounts of about 0.5 to 1 ug underwent reverse transcription with random hexamers. Each CDR3 protein is one row after TCRdb ran MiXCR on the immunoSEQ multiplex PCR reads. The profile shows 130,000 or so distinct CDR3 sequences, roughly 95% of them singletons. The specimen was CD4+ T cells from PBMCs. Receptors were obtained from a human donor with Susac syndrome.

In this sample, this clonotype turned up once. The chain carries TRBV4-2 and TRBJ2-2; TRBD2 matches at 10 bases. The germline V gene has CDR1 LGHNA and CDR2 YNFKEQ. J was trimmed by 5 bases and V by 7 bases; bases with no gene match: 7. This CDR3 region has 15 residues. CDR3 DNA sequence: TGTGCCAGCACCCCTAGCGGGAGATCGACCGGGGAGCTGTTTTTT. This codes for CASTPSGRSTGELFF.

The chain couples TRBV3-1 to TRBJ2-5; D remains unclear. Looked up from germline, CDR1 is LGHDT and CDR2 is YNNKEL (reference sequence). This CDR3 is built from 11 residues. The ends were cut back, 0 bases at V and 6 bases at J, with 2 bases in the middle. The CDR3: CASSQEKTQYF. Written as DNA, the CDR3 is TGTGCCAGCAGCCAAGAAAAGACCCAGTACTTC.

The chain couples TRBV28 to TRBJ1-2, with TRBD1 identical over 12 bases. The CDR3 extends over 16 amino acids. Per germline, CDR1 MDHEN and CDR2 SYDVKM. The V segment lost 5 bases and the J segment 4 bases; nucleotides outside the gene matches: 8. The CDR3 sequence is CASSLTGQGAGYGYTF. Here the CDR3 DNA reads TGTGCCAGCAGTCTCACGGGACAGGGGGCGGGCTATGGCTACACCTTC.

V is TRBV5-1 and J is TRBJ2-1, with 9 nucleotides matching TRBD1. Germline V gene data show CDR1 as SGHRS and CDR2 as YFSETQ. This CDR3 contains 15 residues. V gave up 6 bases and J gave up 7 bases; unmatched junction bases: 11. The CDR3 here is CASNLDGTGPNEQFF. In nucleotides, the CDR3 is TGCGCCAGCAATTTGGATGGGACAGGGCCAAATGAGCAGTTCTTC.

The CDR3 loop reads CASSLARQSTGELFF. CDR3 bases: TGTGCCAGCAGCTTAGCGCGACAGAGCACCGGGGAGCTGTTTTTT. The rearrangement uses TRBV7-2 and TRBJ2-2, with D perhaps TRBD1 (5 bases). CDR3 size: 15 residues. The V and J ends lost 0 bases and 4 bases respectively, with 9 bases between them. CDR1 is SGHTA, CDR2 FQGNSA, per germline.

The chain employs TRBV24-1 and TRBJ2-2; unclear D gene. The germline V and J ends were trimmed by 3 bases and 9 bases, with 7 bases remaining between them. The CDR3 length is 12 residues. Germline CDR1 is KGHDR and CDR2 is SFDVKD. Written as DNA, the CDR3 is TGTGCCACCAGTGATCCAGGCCGGGAGCTGTTTTTT. Amino acids: CATSDPGRELFF.

This chain joins TRBV2 and TRBJ2-7; D call uncertain. Deletions cut 4 bases from V and 3 bases from J, with 4 bases between. This CDR3 is built from 11 residues. Germline V gives CDR1 SNHLY, CDR2 FYNNEI. The CDR3 spells CASSVVYEQYF. As DNA, the CDR3 is TGTGCCAGCAGTGTAGTCTACGAGCAGTACTTC. Complete variable domain (other parts from reference TRBV2 and TRBJ2-7): EPEVTQTPSHQVTQMGQEVILRCVPISNHLYFYWYRQILGQKVEFLVSFYNNEISEKSEIFDDQFSVERPDGSNFTLKIRSTKLEDSAMYFCASSVVYEQYFGPGTRLTVT.

The chain uses TRBV6-6 and TRBJ1-5, with D perhaps TRBD1 (6 bases). V lost 6 bases and J 3 bases, leaving 15 bases between the germline ends. The CDR3 contains 15 residues. CDR1 is MNHNY and CDR2 is SVGAGI in the germline V gene (reference sequence). CDR3 in amino acids: CASSQNGQINQPQHF. The CDR3 DNA reads as TGTGCCAGCAGCCAGAACGGACAGATCAATCAGCCCCAGCATTTT.

The V gene is TRBV5-1, the J gene TRBJ2-3; 13 positions agree with TRBD2. The V gene end was trimmed by 7 bases and the J gene end by 5 bases; junction bases not matched to a gene: 1. This CDR3 contains 13 residues. Germline CDR1 reads SGHRS; CDR2 reads YFSETQ. Written as DNA, the CDR3 is TGCGCCAGCGGACTAGCGGGAGAAGATACGCAGTATTTT. It is translated as CASGLAGEDTQYF.